This T cell receptor (beta chain) comes out of a study of T-cell memory formation after mild COVID-19. TCRdb ran MiXCR on the 5' RACE reads and lists one entry per CDR3 protein. Among approximately 290,000 distinct CDR3 sequences listed, around 8% were seen once. Study conclusions and caveats: The CD4+ clones that contracted clustered mainly within CM and EM, and the CD8+ clones concentrated in EMRA.

Remarks on this clonotype: Its antigen is still unknown.

Trimming took 0 bases from V and 0 from J, leaving 4 bases between them. Germline CDR1 LGHNA, CDR2 YNFKEQ. The CDR3 is 14 residues long. The sample comprised PBMCs or a T cell subset sorted from them (not recorded which). The chain carries TRBV4-2 and TRBJ2-3; D is undetermined. The sequence derives from a man younger than 30 who had mild COVID-19 (a few samples of this study predate the infection). Cell type and time point are not known. The chain's CDR3 is CASSQEISTDTQYF. For the CDR3, the DNA is TGTGCCAGCAGCCAAGAGATTAGCACAGATACGCAGTATTTT.